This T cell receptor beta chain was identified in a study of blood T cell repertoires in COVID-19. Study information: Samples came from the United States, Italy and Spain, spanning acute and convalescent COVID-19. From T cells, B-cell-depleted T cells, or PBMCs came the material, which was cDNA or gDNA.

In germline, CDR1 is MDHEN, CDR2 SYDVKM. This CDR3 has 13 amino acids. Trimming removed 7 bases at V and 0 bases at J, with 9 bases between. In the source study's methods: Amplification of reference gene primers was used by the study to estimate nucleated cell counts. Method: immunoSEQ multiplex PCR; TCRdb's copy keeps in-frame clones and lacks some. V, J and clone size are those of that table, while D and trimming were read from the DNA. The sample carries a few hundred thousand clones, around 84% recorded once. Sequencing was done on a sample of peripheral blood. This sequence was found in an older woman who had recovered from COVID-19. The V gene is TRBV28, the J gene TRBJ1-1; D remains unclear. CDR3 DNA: TGTGCCAGCATTGCGGGAGTGAACACTGAAGCTTTCTTT. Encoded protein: CASIAGVNTEAFF.